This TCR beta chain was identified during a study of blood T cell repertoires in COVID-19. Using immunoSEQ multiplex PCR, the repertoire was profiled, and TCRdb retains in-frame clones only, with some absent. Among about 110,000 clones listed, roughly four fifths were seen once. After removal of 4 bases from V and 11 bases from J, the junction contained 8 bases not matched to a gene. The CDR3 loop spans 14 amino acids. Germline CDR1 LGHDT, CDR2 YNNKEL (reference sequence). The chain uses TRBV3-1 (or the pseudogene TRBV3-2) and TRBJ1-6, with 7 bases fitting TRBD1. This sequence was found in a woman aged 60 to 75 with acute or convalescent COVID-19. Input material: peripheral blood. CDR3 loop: CASSLGTALTPLHF. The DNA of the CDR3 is TGTGCCAGCAGCCTGGGGACAGCTCTCACACCCCTCCACTTT.